This T cell receptor beta chain was captured by sequencing in a study of T cells in Graves' hyperthyroidism and ophthalmopathy. Study at large: Peripheral blood was secured at the point of initial diagnosis, before any treatment. Study-wide findings and caveats: With a median lead of 6.5 months before onset, the model predicted ophthalmopathy.

Patients were excluded because of uncontrolled infection, other autoimmune disease, pregnancy or lactation. The CDR3 is made up of 12 amino acids. V lost 7 bases and J 9 bases, leaving 12 bases between the germline ends. The germline CDR1 and CDR2 sequences are LNHDA and SQIVND (reference sequence). Amplification of TCR beta CDR3 regions used RNA as the template. Carried out on the TCR CDR3, a first-round RT-PCR used the HTBI primer set. Via MiXCR, TCRdb re-called the multiplex PCR reads, giving one row per CDR3 protein. The sample shows around 490,000 distinct CDR3 sequences, 15% to 20% of them seen only once. Concerning this clonotype itself: Its antigen is unidentified.

Sequenced sample: blood. The TCR was taken from a man aged 35 to 55 with Graves' ophthalmopathy. The chain combines TRBV19 with TRBJ1-4; D gene ambiguous. CDR3 sequence reads: CASTAPGKKLFF. For the CDR3, the DNA is TGTGCCAGTACCGCCCCGGGGAAAAAACTGTTTTTT.